Below are 24 T cell receptor beta chains sequenced from a single sample in a study of T cell changes during pregnancy in multiple sclerosis. Sequenced by immunoSEQ multiplex PCR; TCRdb stores in-frame clones only, minus some. Of about 20,000 clones listed, about 87% are singletons. Sequencing was performed on CD8+ T cells from peripheral blood mononuclear cells, taken in the third trimester of pregnancy. These receptors all stem from a female donor in good health, enrolled as a control in a pregnancy study.

J is TRBJ2-2 and V is TRBV15; 12 positions match TRBD2. In germline, CDR1 is LNHNV, CDR2 YYDKDF (reference sequence). The V and J ends lost 3 bases and 5 bases, in that order; junction bases with no gene match: 7. CDR3 length equals 17 residues. CDR3 sequence (DNA): TGTGCCACCAGCAGGGGGCCTAGCGGGAGGGATACCGGGGAGCTGTTTTTT. This encodes CATSRGPSGRDTGELFF. Filled out from reference TRBV15 and TRBJ2-2, the complete variable domain reads DAMVIQNPRYQVTQFGKPVTLSCSQTLNHNVMYWYQQKSSQAPKLLFHYYDKDFNNEADTPDNFQSRRPNTSFCFLDIRSPGLGDTAMYLCATSRGPSGRDTGELFFGEGSRLTVL.

V usage is TRBV11-3 and J usage is TRBJ2-1; 13 positions match TRBD2. V lost 2 bases to trimming and J lost 10 bases; unmatched junction nucleotides: 5. The CDR3 sequence is 15 residues long. Germline loops: CDR1 SGHNT, CDR2 YENEEA. The CDR3, as DNA: TGTGCCAGCAGCTTAACTAGCGGGAGGGCCAGGGAGCAGTTCTTC. This translates into CASSLTSGRAREQFF.

The V gene is TRBV12-5, the J gene TRBJ2-7; the match to TRBD1 covers 7 bases. Germline assignment: CDR1 LGHNT and CDR2 FRNRAP. There are 13 residues in the CDR3. After removal of 6 bases from V and 0 bases from J, the junction contained 2 bases not matched to a gene. CDR3 loop: CASGWDSSYEQYF. The DNA for the CDR3 is TGTGCTAGTGGGTGGGACAGCTCCTACGAGCAGTACTTC.

In its sample, this clone was seen once. The chain uses TRBV27 and TRBJ2-7; 7 bases fit TRBD2. This CDR3 comprises 16 residues. In germline, CDR1 is MNHEY, CDR2 SMNVEV (reference sequence). V trimming: 6 bases; J trimming: 3 bases; junction bases outside the gene matches: 14. This CDR3 reads CASRSPMTSFHYEQYF. CDR3 DNA sequence: TGTGCCAGCAGAAGCCCCATGACTAGCTTCCACTACGAGCAGTACTTC.

The genes are TRBV5-4 and TRBJ1-3; TRBD1 might be the D (6 bases). In germline, CDR1 is SGHNT, CDR2 YYREEE (reference sequence). The CDR3 is 14 residues long. Trimming stripped 1 base from V and 3 bases from J, with 8 bases between. CDR3 loop: CASSLWGLGNTIYF. Written as DNA, the CDR3 is TGTGCCAGCAGCTTGTGGGGGCTTGGAAACACCATATATTTT.

J is TRBJ2-7 and V is TRBV19; D perhaps matches TRBD1 (6 bases). Germline V gene lookup returns CDR1 LNHDA and CDR2 SQIVND (reference sequence). V lost 5 bases to trimming and J lost 3 bases, with 8 bases between them. The CDR3 contains 12 residues. The CDR3 DNA reads TGTGCCAGTAGTTCGGACAGCTACGAGCAGTACTTC. Protein product: CASSSDSYEQYF.

The CDR3 DNA is TGTGCCAGCAGCCAAACGGGAGGGCGAGATACGCAGTATTTT. Translated: CASSQTGGRDTQYF. This chain connects TRBV14 to TRBJ2-3; 8 bases line up with TRBD2. Trimming took 2 bases from V and 5 from J; bases not matched to a gene: 3. Germline assignment: CDR1 SGHDN and CDR2 FVKESK. CDR3 length: 14 residues.

The V gene is TRBV6-1, the J gene TRBJ1-4; the D is unclear. V was trimmed by 7 bases and J by 7 bases, leaving 13 bases between them. The CDR3 loop spans 13 amino acids. Germline assignment: CDR1 MNHNS and CDR2 SASEGT. The CDR3 protein is CASTSLLSEKLFF. The DNA of the CDR3 is TGTGCCAGCACTAGCCTTTTAAGTGAAAAACTGTTTTTT.

This clone was seen just once. The V gene is TRBV11-2, the J gene TRBJ2-4; D unresolved. This CDR3 has 16 amino acids. The V and J ends lost 5 bases and 0 bases respectively, with 14 bases between them. The germline V gene has CDR1 SGHAT and CDR2 FQNNGV. This CDR3 reads CASSPDFFVAKNIQYF. Here the CDR3 DNA reads TGTGCCAGCAGCCCCGACTTCTTTGTAGCCAAAAACATTCAGTACTTC.

This chain joins TRBV27 and TRBJ2-5, with D perhaps TRBD2 (5 bases). This CDR3 has 16 residues. Germline values: CDR1 MNHEY, CDR2 SMNVEV (reference sequence). Trimming removed 2 bases at V and 2 bases at J, with 15 bases between. CDR3 residues: CASSLVFEGDQETQYF. The DNA of the CDR3 is TGTGCCAGCAGTTTAGTTTTCGAGGGTGATCAAGAGACCCAGTACTTC.

This chain connects TRBV5-8 to TRBJ2-7, with D hard to call. Germline assignment: CDR1 SGHTS and CDR2 YDEGEE. This CDR3 contains 16 residues. Trimming cost V 2 bases and J 2 bases, with 17 bases left between them. For the CDR3, the DNA is TGTGCCAGCAGCTTCCGCCCTCGCGCAACTACCTACGAGCAGTACTTC. Amino acid sequence: CASSFRPRATTYEQYF.

The chain combines TRBV7-6 with TRBJ1-1, with 9 positions matching TRBD1. The ends lost 4 bases at V and 5 bases at J; junction bases unmatched: 5. The CDR3 loop spans 14 amino acids. The V gene's germline CDR1 is SGHVS and CDR2 FNYEAQ. In DNA form, the CDR3 reads TGTGCCAGCAGCTCCGGACAGGGGAGGACTGAAGCTTTCTTT. Translating gives CASSSGQGRTEAFF.

The chain employs TRBV2 and TRBJ2-1; tentative D call: TRBD2 (5 bases). V was clipped by 8 bases and J by 7 bases, with 12 bases between them. CDR3 length equals 12 residues. Germline V lookup: CDR1 SNHLY, CDR2 FYNNEI. The CDR3 nucleotides read TGTGCCAGCCTCGGGGTAGGGAATGAGCAGTTCTTC. Protein product: CASLGVGNEQFF.

This clone was observed a single time. J is TRBJ2-1 and V is TRBV9, with 9 bases identical to TRBD2. The germline V gene encodes CDR1 SGDLS and CDR2 YYNGEE. The CDR3 has 18 residues. With V trimmed by 6 bases and J by 7 bases, 20 bases remained unmatched. This chain's CDR3 is CASNSRPSSSGSVNEQFF. As DNA, the CDR3 is TGTGCCAGCAACTCCCGTCCATCAAGTAGCGGGAGCGTGAATGAGCAGTTCTTC.

The gene calls are TRBV25-1 and TRBJ1-2; D unresolved. Germline V gene sequence: CDR1 MGHDK, CDR2 SYGVNS. V lost 5 bases, J lost 5 bases, and 12 bases lay in between. The CDR3 length is 13 residues. Here the CDR3 DNA reads TGTGCCAGCAGTCCAGGCCCGGGATATGGCTACACCTTC. This gives the protein CASSPGPGYGYTF.

This clone has just a few counts. This CDR3 is CASRSGWGATEAFF. In DNA form, the CDR3 reads TGTGCCAGCCGATCCGGGTGGGGAGCCACTGAAGCTTTCTTT. The V gene is TRBV19, the J gene TRBJ1-1, with D unclear. V dropped 9 bases and J dropped 4 bases, with 18 bases sitting between them. The germline V gene has CDR1 LNHDA and CDR2 SQIVND (reference sequence). The CDR3 spans 14 residues. The whole variable domain, remainder taken from reference TRBV19 and TRBJ1-1, is DGGITQSPKYLFRKEGQNVTLSCEQNLNHDAMYWYRQDPGQGLRLIYYSQIVNDFQKGDIAEGYSVSREKKESFPLTVTSAQKNPTAFYLCASRSGWGATEAFFGQGTRLTVV.

The genes are TRBV7-2 and TRBJ2-7, with 7 bases aligning to TRBD1. Germline CDR1 is SGHTA and CDR2 is FQGNSA. The V segment lost 4 bases and the J segment 4 bases; nucleotides outside the gene matches: 7. The CDR3 length is 14 residues. CDR3 bases: TGTGCCAGCAGCTCGGGACAGCTAATTTACGAGCAGTACTTC. Its translation: CASSSGQLIYEQYF. Supplemented by reference TRBV7-2 and TRBJ2-7, the full variable domain reads GAGVSQSPSNKVTEKGKDVELRCDPISGHTALYWYRQSLGQGLEFLIYFQGNSAPDKSGLPSDRFSAERTGGSVSTLTIQRTQQEDSAVYLCASSSGQLIYEQYFGPGTRLTVT.

The rearrangement links TRBV11-2 to TRBJ2-1, with TRBD2 matching over 8 bases. The germline CDR1 and CDR2 sequences are SGHAT and FQNNGV. The CDR3 runs 16 residues. J was trimmed by 4 bases and V by 3 bases; bases with no gene match: 8. The CDR3 loop is CASSFGLAEWYNEQFF. Written as DNA, the CDR3 is TGTGCCAGCAGCTTTGGACTAGCCGAGTGGTACAATGAGCAGTTCTTC.

This chain connects TRBV19 to TRBJ1-1, with D possibly matching TRBD1 (6 bases). Looked up from germline, CDR1 is LNHDA and CDR2 is SQIVND (reference sequence). The CDR3 spans 14 residues. Between the trimmed V and J ends, which lost 3 bases and 3 bases, there was a span of 11 bases. CDR3: CASSIGRGYTEAFF. The CDR3, as DNA: TGTGCCAGTAGTATTGGCAGGGGTTACACTGAAGCTTTCTTT.

The rearrangement uses TRBV6-4 and TRBJ2-1; 9 positions agree with TRBD2. CDR1 and CDR2 (germline): MRHNA, SNTAGT. The CDR3 sequence is 15 residues long. V lost 2 bases, J lost 8 bases, and 7 bases stayed unmatched. The CDR3 coding sequence is TGTGCCAGCAGTGACAAGGCGGGGGGGCCCTATGAGCAGTTCTTC. The encoded protein is CASSDKAGGPYEQFF.

The chain joins TRBV7-6 to TRBJ2-3; 8 nucleotides agree with TRBD1. CDR1 SGHVS and CDR2 FNYEAQ come from the germline V gene. The CDR3 is 15 residues long. V was pared by 5 bases and J by 2 bases, with 6 bases of the junction left unmatched. CDR3 sequence: CASSTRDRPTDTQYF. The CDR3 DNA is TGTGCCAGCAGCACCCGGGACAGGCCCACAGATACGCAGTATTTT. The variable domain in full, with the rest retrieved from reference TRBV7-6 and TRBJ2-3, is GAGVSQSPRYKVTKRGQDVALRCDPISGHVSLYWYRQALGQGPEFLTYFNYEAQQDKSGLPNDRFSAERPEGSISTLTIQRTEQRDSAMYRCASSTRDRPTDTQYFGPGTRLTVL.

The chain has TRBV6-6 and TRBJ2-2, with TRBD1 identical over 10 bases. The length of the CDR3 is 14 residues. Germline lookup yields CDR1 MNHNY and CDR2 SVGAGI (reference sequence). V was clipped by 7 bases and J by 3 bases; unmatched bases: 2. CDR3 residues: CASKTGGDTGELFF. CDR3 in DNA: TGTGCCAGCAAGACAGGGGGCGACACCGGGGAGCTGTTTTTT.

This clone occurred a few times. The chain links TRBV30 to TRBJ1-1; no reliable D call. Trimming removed 3 bases at V and 0 bases at J, with 8 bases between. The length of the CDR3 is 13 residues. Germline assignment: CDR1 GTSNPN and CDR2 SVGIG (reference sequence). The CDR3 protein is CAWRELLNTEAFF. The CDR3, as DNA: TGTGCCTGGAGAGAGCTCTTGAACACTGAAGCTTTCTTT.

The rearrangement links TRBV6-1 to TRBJ2-7, with D perhaps TRBD2 (5 bases). This CDR3 region has 17 residues. The V gene lost 3 bases and the J gene lost 7 bases, with 25 bases spanning the gap. Germline CDR1 MNHNS, CDR2 SASEGT. In DNA, the CDR3 is TGTGCCAGCAGTGACCCCGTCTGGTCTAGCAGGTCGGGGGAGCAGTACTTC. Residues: CASSDPVWSSRSGEQYF.